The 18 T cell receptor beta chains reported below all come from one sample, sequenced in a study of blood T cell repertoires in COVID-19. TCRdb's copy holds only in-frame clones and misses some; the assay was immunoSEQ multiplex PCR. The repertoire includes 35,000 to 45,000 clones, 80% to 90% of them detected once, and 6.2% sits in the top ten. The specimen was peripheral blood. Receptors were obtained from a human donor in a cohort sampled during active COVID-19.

The CDR3 nucleotides are TGTGCCAGCAGCCCCCGGGGGGCGAACACTGAAGCTTTCTTT. Translation: CASSPRGANTEAFF. The V gene is TRBV3-1 (or the pseudogene TRBV3-2), the J gene TRBJ1-1, with a weak D call TRBD1 (6 bases). The CDR3 is made up of 14 amino acids. V was shortened by 4 bases and J by 1 base, with 10 bases between the two germline ends. The V gene's germline CDR1 is LGHDT and CDR2 YNNKEL (reference sequence).

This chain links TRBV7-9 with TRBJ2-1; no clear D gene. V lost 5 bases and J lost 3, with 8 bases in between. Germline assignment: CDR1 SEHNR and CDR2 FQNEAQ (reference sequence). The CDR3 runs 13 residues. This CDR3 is CASSPQNYNEQFF. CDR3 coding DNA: TGTGCCAGCAGCCCCCAGAACTACAATGAGCAGTTCTTC. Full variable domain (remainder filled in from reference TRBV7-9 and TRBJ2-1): DTGVSQNPRHKITKRGQNVTFRCDPISEHNRLYWYRQTLGQGPEFLTYFQNEAQLEKSRLLSDRFSAERPKGSFSTLEIQRTEQGDSAMYLCASSPQNYNEQFFGPGTRLTVL.

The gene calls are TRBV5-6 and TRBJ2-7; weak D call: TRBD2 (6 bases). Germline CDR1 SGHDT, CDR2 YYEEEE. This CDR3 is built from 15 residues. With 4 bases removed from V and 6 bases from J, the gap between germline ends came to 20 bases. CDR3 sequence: CASSPDAGNYVEQYF. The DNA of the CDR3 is TGTGCCAGCAGCCCCGATGCGGGGAACTACGTCGAGCAGTACTTC.

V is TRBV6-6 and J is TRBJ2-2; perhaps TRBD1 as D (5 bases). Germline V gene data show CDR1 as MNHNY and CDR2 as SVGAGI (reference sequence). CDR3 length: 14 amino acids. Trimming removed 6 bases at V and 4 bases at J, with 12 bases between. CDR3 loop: CASSLSTATGELFF. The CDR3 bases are TGTGCCAGCAGCCTATCGACAGCCACCGGGGAGCTGTTTTTT.

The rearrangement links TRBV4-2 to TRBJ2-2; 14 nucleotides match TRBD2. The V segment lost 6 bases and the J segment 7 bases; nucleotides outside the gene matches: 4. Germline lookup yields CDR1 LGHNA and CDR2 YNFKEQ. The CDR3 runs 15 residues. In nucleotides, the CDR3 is TGTGCCAGCAGGGGACTAGCGGGGGTAGGCGGGGAGCTGTTTTTT. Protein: CASRGLAGVGGELFF.

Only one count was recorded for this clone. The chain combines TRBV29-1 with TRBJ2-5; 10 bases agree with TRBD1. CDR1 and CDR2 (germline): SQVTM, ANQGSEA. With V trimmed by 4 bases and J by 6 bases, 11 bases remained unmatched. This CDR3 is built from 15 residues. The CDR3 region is CSVAPGQGLTKTQYF. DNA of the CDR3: TGCAGCGTTGCTCCGGGACAGGGGTTGACGAAGACCCAGTACTTC. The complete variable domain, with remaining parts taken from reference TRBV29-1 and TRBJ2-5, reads SAVISQKPSRDICQRGTSLTIQCQVDSQVTMMFWYRQQPGQSLTLIATANQGSEATYESGFVIDKFPISRPNLTFSTLTVSNMSPEDSSIYLCSVAPGQGLTKTQYFGPGTRLLVL.

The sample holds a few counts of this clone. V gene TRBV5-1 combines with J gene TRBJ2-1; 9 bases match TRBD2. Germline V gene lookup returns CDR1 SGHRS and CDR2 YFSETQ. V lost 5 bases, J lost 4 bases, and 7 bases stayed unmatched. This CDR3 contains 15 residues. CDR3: CASSGLAGPYNEQFF. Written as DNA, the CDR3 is TGCGCCAGCAGTGGGCTAGCGGGACCGTACAATGAGCAGTTCTTC.

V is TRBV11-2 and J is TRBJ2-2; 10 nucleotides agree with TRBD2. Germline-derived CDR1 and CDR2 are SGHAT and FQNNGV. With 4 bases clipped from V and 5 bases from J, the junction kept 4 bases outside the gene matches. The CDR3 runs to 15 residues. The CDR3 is CASSSSGRRTGELFF. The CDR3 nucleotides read TGTGCCAGCAGCTCTAGCGGGAGAAGGACCGGGGAGCTGTTTTTT.

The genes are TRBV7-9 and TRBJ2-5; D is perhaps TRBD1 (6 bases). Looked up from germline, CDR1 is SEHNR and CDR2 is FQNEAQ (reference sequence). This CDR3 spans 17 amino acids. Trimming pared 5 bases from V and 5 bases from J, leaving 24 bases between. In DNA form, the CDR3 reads TGTGCCAGCAGCCCACCCGAACAGGGACCGTATGTTGAGACCCAGTACTTC. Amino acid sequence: CASSPPEQGPYVETQYF.

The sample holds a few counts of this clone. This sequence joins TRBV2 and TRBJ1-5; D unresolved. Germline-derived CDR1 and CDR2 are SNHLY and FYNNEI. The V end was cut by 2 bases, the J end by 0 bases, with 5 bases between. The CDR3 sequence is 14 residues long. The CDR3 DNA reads TGTGCCAGCAGTGAATCGTATAGCAATCAGCCCCAGCATTTT. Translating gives CASSESYSNQPQHF.

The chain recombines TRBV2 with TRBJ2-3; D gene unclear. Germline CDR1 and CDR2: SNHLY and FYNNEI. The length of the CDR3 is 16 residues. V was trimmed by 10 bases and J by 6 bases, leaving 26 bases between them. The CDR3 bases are TGTGCCACAACACCCAAGGTTCGCGGCGGAAGGGATACGCAGTATTTT. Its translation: CATTPKVRGGRDTQYF.

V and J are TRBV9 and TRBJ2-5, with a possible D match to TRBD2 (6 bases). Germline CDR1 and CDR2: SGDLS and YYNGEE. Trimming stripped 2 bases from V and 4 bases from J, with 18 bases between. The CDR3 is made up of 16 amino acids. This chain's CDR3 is CASSVEGGDYGETQYF. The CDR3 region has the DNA TGTGCCAGCAGCGTGGAGGGTGGTGATTATGGAGAGACCCAGTACTTC.

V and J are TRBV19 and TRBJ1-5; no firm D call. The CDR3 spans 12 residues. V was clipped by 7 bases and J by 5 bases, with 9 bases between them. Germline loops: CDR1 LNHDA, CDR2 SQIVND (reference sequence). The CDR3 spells CASTQEYQPQHF. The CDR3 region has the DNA TGTGCCAGTACCCAGGAATATCAGCCCCAGCATTTT.

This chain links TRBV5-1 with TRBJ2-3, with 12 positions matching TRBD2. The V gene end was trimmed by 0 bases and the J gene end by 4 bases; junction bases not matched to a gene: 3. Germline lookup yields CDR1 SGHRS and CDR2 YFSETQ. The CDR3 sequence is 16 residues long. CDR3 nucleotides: TGCGCCAGCAGCTTGGCTAGCGGGAGGGCCGCAGATACGCAGTATTTT. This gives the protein CASSLASGRAADTQYF.

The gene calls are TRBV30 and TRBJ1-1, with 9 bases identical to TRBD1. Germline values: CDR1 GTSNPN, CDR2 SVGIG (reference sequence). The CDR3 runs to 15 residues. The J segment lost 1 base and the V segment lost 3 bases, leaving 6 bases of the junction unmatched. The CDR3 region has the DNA TGTGCCTGGAGGGGACAGGGAGGGGGGAACACTGAAGCTTTCTTT. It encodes CAWRGQGGGNTEAFF. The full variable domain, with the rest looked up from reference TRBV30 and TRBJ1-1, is SQTIHQWPATLVQPVGSPLSLECTVEGTSNPNLYWYRQAAGRGLQLLFYSVGIGQISSEVPQNLSASRPQDRQFILSSKKLLLSDSGFYLCAWRGQGGGNTEAFFGQGTRLTVV.

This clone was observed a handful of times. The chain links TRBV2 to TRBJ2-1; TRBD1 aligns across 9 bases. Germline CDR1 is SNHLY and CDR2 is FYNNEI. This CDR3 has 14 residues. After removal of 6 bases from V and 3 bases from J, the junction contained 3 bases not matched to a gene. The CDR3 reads CASRGTGFYNEQFF. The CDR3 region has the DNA TGTGCCAGCAGGGGGACAGGGTTCTACAATGAGCAGTTCTTC.

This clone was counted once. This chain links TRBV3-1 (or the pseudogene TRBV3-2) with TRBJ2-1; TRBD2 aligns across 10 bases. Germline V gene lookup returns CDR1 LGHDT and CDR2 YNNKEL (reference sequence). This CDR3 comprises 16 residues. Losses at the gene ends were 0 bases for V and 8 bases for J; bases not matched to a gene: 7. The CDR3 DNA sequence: TGTGCCAGCAGCCAAGATGGGCGCCTAGCGGGGGATGAGCAGTTCTTC. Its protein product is CASSQDGRLAGDEQFF.

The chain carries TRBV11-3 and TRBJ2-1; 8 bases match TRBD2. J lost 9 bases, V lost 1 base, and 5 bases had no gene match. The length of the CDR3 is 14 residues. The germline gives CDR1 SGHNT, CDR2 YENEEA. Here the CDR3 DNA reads TGTGCCAGCAGCTTAGGTCCGGGAGGGGGTGAGCAGTTCTTC. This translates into CASSLGPGGGEQFF.